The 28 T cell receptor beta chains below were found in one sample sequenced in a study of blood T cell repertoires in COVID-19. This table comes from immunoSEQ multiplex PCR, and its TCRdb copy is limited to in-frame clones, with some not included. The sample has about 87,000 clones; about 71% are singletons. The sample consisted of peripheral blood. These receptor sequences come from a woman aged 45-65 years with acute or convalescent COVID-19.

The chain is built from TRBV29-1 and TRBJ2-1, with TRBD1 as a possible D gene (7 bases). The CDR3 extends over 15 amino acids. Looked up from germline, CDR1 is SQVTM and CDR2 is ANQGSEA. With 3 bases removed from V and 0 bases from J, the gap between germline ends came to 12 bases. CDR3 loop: CSVDRGDSSYNEQFF. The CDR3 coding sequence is TGCAGCGTTGATCGCGGGGACAGCTCCTACAATGAGCAGTTCTTC.

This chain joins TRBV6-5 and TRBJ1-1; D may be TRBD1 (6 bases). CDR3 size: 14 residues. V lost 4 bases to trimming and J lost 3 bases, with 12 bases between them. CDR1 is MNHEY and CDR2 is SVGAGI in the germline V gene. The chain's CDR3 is CASSSRAGDTEAFF. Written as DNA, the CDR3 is TGTGCCAGCAGTTCCAGGGCAGGGGACACTGAAGCTTTCTTT.

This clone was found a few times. In DNA, the CDR3 is TGTGCCAGCAGCCGCGGGACTAGAAACACCGGGGAGCTGTTTTTT. This codes for CASSRGTRNTGELFF. The chain has TRBV5-4 and TRBJ2-2; 8 bases are a match to TRBD2. V lost 4 bases to trimming and J lost 2 bases; unmatched junction nucleotides: 4. This CDR3 is 15 amino acids long. The germline CDR1 and CDR2 sequences are SGHNT and YYREEE (reference sequence).

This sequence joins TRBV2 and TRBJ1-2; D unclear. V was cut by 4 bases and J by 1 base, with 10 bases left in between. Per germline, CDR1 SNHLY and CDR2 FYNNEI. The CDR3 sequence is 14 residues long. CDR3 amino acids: CASSVLAGNYGYTF. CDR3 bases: TGTGCCAGCAGTGTTCTTGCGGGTAACTATGGCTACACCTTC.

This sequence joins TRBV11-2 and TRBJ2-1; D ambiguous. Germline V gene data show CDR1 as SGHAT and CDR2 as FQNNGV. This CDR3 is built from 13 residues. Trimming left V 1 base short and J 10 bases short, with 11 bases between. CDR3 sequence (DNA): TGTGCCAGCAGCTTAGGACGGGTCAGCGAGCAGTTCTTC. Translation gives CASSLGRVSEQFF.

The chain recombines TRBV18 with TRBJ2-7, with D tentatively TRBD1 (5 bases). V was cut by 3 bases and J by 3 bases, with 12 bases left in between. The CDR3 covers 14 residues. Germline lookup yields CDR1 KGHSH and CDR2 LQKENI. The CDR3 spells CASSPLDTNYEQYF. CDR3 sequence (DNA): TGTGCCAGCTCACCCCTGGACACGAACTACGAGCAGTACTTC.

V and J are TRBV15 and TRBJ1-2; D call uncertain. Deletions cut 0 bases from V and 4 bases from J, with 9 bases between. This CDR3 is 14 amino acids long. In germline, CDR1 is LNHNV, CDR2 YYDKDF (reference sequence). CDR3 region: CATSRDGAGYGYTF. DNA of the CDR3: TGTGCCACCAGCAGAGATGGTGCGGGCTATGGCTACACCTTC.

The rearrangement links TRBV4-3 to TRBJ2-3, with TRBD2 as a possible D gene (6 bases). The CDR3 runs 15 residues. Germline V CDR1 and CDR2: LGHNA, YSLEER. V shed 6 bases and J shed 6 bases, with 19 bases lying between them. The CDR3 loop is CASSAGWGVRDTQYF. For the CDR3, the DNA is TGCGCCAGCAGTGCAGGGTGGGGGGTACGGGATACGCAGTATTTT.

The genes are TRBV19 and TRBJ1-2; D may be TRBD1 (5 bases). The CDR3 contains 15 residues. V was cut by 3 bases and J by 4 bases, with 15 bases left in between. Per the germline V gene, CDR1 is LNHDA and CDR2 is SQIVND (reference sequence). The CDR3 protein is CASSISAGGGYGYTF. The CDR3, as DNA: TGTGCCAGTAGTATCTCGGCCGGGGGTGGCTATGGCTACACCTTC.

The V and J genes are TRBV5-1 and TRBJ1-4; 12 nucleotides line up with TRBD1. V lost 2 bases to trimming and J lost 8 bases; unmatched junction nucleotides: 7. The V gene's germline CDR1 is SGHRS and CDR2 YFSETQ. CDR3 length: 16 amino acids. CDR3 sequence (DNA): TGCGCCAGCAGCTTACTAACCGGGACAGGGGGCGAAAAACTGTTTTTT. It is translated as CASSLLTGTGGEKLFF.

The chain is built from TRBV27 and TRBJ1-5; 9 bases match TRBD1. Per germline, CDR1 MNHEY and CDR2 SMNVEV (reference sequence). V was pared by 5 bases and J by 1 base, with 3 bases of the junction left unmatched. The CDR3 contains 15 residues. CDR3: CASSSGQGSNQPQHF. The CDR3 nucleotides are TGTGCCAGCAGTAGTGGACAGGGGAGCAATCAGCCCCAGCATTTT.

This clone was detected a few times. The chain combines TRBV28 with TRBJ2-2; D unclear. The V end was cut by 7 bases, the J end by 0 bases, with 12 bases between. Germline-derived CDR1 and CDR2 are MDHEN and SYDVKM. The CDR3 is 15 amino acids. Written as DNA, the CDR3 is TGTGCCAGCATCAAAGCCCCCCCGAACACCGGGGAGCTGTTTTTT. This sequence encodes CASIKAPPNTGELFF. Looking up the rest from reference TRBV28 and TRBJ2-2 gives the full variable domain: DVKVTQSSRYLVKRTGEKVFLECVQDMDHENMFWYRQDPGLGLRLIYFSYDVKMKEKGDIPEGYSVSREKKERFSLILESASTNQTSMYLCASIKAPPNTGELFFGEGSRLTVL.

DNA for the CDR3: TGTGCCAGCAGTTTATCCTCGCAGGGAGGGACGGAGACCCAGTACTTC. Its translation: CASSLSSQGGTETQYF. This chain joins TRBV28 and TRBJ2-5, with 7 positions matching TRBD2. CDR1 is MDHEN, CDR2 SYDVKM, per germline. The junction had 10 bases not matched to a gene; V was cut back by 1 base and J by 5 bases. CDR3 length equals 16 residues.

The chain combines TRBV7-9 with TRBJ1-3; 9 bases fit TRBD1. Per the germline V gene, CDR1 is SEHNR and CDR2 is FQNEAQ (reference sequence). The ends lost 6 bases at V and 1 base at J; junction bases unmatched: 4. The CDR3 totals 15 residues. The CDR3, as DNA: TGTGCCAGCAGACCCGGGACAGGGTCTGGAAACACCATATATTTT. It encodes CASRPGTGSGNTIYF.

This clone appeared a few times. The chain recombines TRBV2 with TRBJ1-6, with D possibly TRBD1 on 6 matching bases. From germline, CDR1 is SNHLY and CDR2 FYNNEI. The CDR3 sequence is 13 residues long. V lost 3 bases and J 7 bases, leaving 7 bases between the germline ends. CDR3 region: CASSDRGNSPLHF. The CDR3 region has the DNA TGTGCCAGCAGTGACAGGGGAAATTCACCCCTCCACTTT.

The DNA for the CDR3 is TGTGCCAGCAACCCCGGAGGAAGGAACACTGAAGCTTTCTTT. Its translation: CASNPGGRNTEAFF. V and J are TRBV11-2 and TRBJ1-1; D unresolved. CDR3 length: 14 amino acids. The germline V gene has CDR1 SGHAT and CDR2 FQNNGV. V was pared by 7 bases and J by 1 base, with 13 bases between.

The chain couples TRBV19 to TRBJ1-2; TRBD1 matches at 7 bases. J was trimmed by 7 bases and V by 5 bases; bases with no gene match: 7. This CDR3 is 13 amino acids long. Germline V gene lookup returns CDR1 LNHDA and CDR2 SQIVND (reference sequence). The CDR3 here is CASSSTGIGGYTF. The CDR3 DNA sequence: TGTGCCAGTAGTTCGACAGGGATTGGTGGCTACACCTTC.

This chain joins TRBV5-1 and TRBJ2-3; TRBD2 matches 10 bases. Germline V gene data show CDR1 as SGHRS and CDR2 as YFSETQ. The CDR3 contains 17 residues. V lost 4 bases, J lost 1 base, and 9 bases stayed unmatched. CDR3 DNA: TGCGCCAGCAGCCGGTTTAGCGGGGGGTACCGCACAGATACGCAGTATTTT. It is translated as CASSRFSGGYRTDTQYF.

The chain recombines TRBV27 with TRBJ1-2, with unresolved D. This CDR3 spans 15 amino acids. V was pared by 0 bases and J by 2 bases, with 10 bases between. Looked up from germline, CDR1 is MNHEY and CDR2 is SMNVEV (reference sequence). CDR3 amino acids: CASSLSMASNYGYTF. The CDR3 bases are TGTGCCAGCAGTTTATCGATGGCCTCCAACTATGGCTACACCTTC.

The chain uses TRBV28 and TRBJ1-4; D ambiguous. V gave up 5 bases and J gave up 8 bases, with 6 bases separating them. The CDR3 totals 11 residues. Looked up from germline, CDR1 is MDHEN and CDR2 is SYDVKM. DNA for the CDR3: TGTGCCAGCAGTGGGGAGGAAAAACTGTTTTTT. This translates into CASSGEEKLFF.

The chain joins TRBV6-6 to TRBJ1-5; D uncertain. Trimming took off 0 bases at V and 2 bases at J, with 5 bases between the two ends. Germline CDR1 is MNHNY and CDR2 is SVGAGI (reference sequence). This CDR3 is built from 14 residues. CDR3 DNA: TGTGCCAGCAGTTACTCACCGGGCAATCAGCCCCAGCATTTT. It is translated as CASSYSPGNQPQHF.

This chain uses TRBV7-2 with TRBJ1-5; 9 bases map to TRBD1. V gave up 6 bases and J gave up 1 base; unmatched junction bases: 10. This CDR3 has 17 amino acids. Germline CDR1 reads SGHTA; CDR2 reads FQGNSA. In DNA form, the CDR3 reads TGTGCCAGCAGTCACCCTACAGGGGGCGCAAGCAATCAGCCCCAGCATTTT. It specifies CASSHPTGGASNQPQHF.

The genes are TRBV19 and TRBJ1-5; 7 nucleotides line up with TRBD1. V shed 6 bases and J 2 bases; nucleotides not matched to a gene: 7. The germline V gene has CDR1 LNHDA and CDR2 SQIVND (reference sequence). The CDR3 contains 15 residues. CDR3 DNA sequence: TGTGCCAGTAGGTCGCGGCAGGGGGGCAATCAGCCCCAGCATTTT. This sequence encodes CASRSRQGGNQPQHF. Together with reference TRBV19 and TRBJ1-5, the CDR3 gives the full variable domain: DGGITQSPKYLFRKEGQNVTLSCEQNLNHDAMYWYRQDPGQGLRLIYYSQIVNDFQKGDIAEGYSVSREKKESFPLTVTSAQKNPTAFYLCASRSRQGGNQPQHFGDGTRLSIL.

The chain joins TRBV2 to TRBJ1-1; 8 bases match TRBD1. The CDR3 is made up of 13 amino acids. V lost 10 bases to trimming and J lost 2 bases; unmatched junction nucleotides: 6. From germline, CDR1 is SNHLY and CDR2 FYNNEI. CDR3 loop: CATSQGENTEAFF. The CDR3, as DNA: TGTGCCACGTCACAGGGGGAAAACACTGAAGCTTTCTTT.

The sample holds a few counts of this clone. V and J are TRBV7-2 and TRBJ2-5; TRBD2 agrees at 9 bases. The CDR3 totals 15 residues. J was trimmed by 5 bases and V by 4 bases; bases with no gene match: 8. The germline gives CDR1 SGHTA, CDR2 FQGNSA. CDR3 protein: CASSYLAGGKETQYF. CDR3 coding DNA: TGTGCCAGCAGCTACCTGGCGGGGGGGAAGGAGACCCAGTACTTC.

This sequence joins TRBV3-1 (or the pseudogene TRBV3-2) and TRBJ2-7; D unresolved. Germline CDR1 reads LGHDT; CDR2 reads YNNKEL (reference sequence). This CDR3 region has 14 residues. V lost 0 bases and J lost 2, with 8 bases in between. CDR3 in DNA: TGTGCCAGCAGCCAAGAAACAGCTCCCTACGAGCAGTACTTC. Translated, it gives CASSQETAPYEQYF.

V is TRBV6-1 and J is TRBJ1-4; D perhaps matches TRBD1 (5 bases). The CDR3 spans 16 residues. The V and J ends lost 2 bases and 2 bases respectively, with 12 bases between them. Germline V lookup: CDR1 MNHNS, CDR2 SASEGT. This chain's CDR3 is CASSESNRGTNEKLFF. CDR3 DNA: TGTGCCAGCAGTGAATCAAATCGGGGGACTAATGAAAAACTGTTTTTT.

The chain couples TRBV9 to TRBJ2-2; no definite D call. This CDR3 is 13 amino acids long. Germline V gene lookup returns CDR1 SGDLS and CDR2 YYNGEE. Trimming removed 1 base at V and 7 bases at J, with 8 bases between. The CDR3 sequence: CASSVMAGGELFF. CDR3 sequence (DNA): TGTGCCAGCAGCGTAATGGCTGGCGGGGAGCTGTTTTTT.